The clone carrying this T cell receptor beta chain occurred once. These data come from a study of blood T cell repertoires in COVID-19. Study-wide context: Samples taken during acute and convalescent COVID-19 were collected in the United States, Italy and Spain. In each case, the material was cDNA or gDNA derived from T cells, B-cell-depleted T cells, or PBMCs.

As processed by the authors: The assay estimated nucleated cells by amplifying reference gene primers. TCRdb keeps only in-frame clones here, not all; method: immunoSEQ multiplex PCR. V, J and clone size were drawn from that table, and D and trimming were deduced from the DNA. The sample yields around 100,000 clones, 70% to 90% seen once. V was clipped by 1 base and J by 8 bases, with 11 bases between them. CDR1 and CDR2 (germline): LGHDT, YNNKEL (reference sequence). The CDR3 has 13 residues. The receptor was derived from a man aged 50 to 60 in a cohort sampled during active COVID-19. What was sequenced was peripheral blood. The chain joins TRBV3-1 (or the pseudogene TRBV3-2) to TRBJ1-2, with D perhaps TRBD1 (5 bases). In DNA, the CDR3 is TGTGCCAGCAGCCAAGGTGGAAAGGGGGGCTACACCTTC. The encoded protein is CASSQGGKGGYTF.